This TCR beta chain appears in the sequencing data of a study of type 1 and type 2 diabetes patients. Turning to the study itself: Participants included type 1 and type 2 diabetes patients plus nondiabetic controls.

Trimming pared 5 bases from V and 3 bases from J, leaving 17 bases between. The CDR3 length is 16 residues. Germline lookup yields CDR1 LNHDA and CDR2 SQIVND (reference sequence). The PCR template was genomic DNA. The TCR beta CDR3 region was amplified using 30 forward and 13 reverse primers. TCRdb called the multiplex PCR reads again in MiXCR, with one record for every CDR3 protein. The sample shows 270,000 or so distinct CDR3 sequences, around 47% of them seen only once. This clonotype has more than one count but fewer than ten. This chain connects TRBV19 to TRBJ1-5; D may be TRBD1 (6 bases). This TCR was recovered from a man between 18 and 29 years old with type 2 diabetes. What was sequenced was peripheral blood mononuclear cells (PBMCs). The CDR3 loop reads CASSAPGHPSNQPQHF. The CDR3, as DNA: TGTGCCAGTAGTGCTCCGGGACACCCATCCAATCAGCCCCAGCATTTT.